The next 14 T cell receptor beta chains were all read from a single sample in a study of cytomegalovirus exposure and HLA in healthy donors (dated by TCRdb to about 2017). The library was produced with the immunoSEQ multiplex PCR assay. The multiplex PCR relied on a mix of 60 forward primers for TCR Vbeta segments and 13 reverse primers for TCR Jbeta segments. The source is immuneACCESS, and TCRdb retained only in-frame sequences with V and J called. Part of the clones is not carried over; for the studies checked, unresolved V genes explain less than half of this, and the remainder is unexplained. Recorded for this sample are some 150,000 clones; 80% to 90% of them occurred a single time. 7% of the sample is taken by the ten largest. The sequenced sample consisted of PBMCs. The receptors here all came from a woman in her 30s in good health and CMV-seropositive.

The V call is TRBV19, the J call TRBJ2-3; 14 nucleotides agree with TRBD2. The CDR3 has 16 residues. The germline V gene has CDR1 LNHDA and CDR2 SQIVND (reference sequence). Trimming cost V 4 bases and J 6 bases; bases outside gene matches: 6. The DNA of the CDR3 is TGTGCCAGTAGTACCCGGACTAGCGGGGGGCTCGATACGCAGTATTTT. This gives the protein CASSTRTSGGLDTQYF.

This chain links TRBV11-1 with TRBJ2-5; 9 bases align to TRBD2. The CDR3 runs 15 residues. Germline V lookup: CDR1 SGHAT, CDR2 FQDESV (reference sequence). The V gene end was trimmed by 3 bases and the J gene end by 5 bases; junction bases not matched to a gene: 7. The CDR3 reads CASSFRRGGHETQYF. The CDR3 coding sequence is TGTGCCAGCAGCTTTCGGCGGGGGGGCCATGAGACCCAGTACTTC.

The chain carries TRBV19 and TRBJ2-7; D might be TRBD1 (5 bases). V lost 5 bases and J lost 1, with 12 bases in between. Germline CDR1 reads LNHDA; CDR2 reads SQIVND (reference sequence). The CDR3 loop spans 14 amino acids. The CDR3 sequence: CASSVDRLSYEQYF. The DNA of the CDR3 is TGTGCCAGTAGTGTCGACAGACTGTCCTACGAGCAGTACTTC. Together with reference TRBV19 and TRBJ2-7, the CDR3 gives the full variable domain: DGGITQSPKYLFRKEGQNVTLSCEQNLNHDAMYWYRQDPGQGLRLIYYSQIVNDFQKGDIAEGYSVSREKKESFPLTVTSAQKNPTAFYLCASSVDRLSYEQYFGPGTRLTVT.

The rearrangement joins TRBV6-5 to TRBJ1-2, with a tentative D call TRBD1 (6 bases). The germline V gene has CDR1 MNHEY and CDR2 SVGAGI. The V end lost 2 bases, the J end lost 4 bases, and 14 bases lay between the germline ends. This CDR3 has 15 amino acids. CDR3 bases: TGTGCCAGCAGTTACAGGCAGGGGCAGGGCTATGGCTACACCTTC. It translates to CASSYRQGQGYGYTF.

The CDR3 region has the DNA TGTGCCAGCAGTCCCCTAGGCGAGCAGGGGAACACTGAAGCTTTCTTT. This sequence encodes CASSPLGEQGNTEAFF. The chain employs TRBV27 and TRBJ1-1; D possibly corresponds to TRBD1 (5 bases). This CDR3 has 16 amino acids. The V end lost 5 bases, the J end lost 1 base, and 17 bases lay between the germline ends. The V gene's germline CDR1 is MNHEY and CDR2 SMNVEV (reference sequence).

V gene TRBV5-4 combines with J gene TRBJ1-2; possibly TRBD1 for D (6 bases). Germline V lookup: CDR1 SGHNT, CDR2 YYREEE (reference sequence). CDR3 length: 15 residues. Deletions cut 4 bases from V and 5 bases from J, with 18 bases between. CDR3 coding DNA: TGTGCCAGCAGCCCCACCTGGACAGCCGTTTATGGCTACACCTTC. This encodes CASSPTWTAVYGYTF.

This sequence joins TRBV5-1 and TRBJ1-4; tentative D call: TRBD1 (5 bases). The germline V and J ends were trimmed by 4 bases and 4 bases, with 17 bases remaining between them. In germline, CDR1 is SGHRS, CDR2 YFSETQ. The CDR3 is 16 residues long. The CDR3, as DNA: TGCGCCAGCAGCCGCGTGGGGACTGGTTTTAATGAAAAACTGTTTTTT. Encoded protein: CASSRVGTGFNEKLFF.

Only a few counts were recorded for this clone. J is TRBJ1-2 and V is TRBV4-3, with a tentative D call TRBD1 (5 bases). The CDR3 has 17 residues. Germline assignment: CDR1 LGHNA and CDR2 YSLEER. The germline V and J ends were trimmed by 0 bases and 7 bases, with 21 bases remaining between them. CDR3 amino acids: CASSQEIGREGSRGYTF. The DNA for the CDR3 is TGCGCCAGCAGCCAAGAGATCGGCAGGGAGGGTTCCCGTGGCTACACCTTC.

The CDR3 coding sequence is TGTGCCAGCAGTGAACGTACTGGGAATAGCGGGGGGTACGAGCAGTACTTC. Translating gives CASSERTGNSGGYEQYF. The rearrangement joins TRBV25-1 to TRBJ2-7; 10 bases match TRBD2. Germline CDR1 is MGHDK and CDR2 is SYGVNS. J was trimmed by 4 bases and V by 2 bases; bases with no gene match: 11. This CDR3 contains 17 residues.

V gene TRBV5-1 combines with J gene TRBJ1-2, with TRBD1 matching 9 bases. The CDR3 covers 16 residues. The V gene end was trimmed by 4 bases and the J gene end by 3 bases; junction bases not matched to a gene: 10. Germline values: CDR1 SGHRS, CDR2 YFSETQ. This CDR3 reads CASSPEGTGKYYGYTF. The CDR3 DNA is TGCGCCAGCAGCCCGGAAGGGACAGGGAAATACTATGGCTACACCTTC.

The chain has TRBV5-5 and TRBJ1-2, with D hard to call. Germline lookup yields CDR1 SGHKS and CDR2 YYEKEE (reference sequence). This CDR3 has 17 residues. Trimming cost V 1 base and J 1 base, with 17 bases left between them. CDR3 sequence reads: CASSLSTDHSLNYGYTF. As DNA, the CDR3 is TGTGCCAGCAGCTTGTCCACAGACCACTCCCTTAACTATGGCTACACCTTC.

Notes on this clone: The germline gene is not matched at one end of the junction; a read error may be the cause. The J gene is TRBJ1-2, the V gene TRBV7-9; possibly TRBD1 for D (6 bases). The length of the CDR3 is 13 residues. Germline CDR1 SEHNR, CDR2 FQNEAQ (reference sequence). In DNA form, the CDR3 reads TGTTCCAGCAGCTTAGGGGGTCAGCGGGGCTACACCTTC. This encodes CSSSLGGQRGYTF.

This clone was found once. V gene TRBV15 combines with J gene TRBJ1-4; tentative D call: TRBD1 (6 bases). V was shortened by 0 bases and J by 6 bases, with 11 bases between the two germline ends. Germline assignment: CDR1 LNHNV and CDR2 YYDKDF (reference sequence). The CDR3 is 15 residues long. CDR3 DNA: TGTGCCACCAGCAGAGATGGGAGGGGGTATGAAAAACTGTTTTTT. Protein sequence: CATSRDGRGYEKLFF.

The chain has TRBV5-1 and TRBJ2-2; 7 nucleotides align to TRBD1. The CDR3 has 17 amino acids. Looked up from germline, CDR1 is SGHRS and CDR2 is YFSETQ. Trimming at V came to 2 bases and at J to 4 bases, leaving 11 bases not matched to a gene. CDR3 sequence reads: CASSFRSPGQSTGELFF. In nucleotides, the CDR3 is TGCGCCAGCAGCTTCAGAAGCCCGGGACAGAGCACCGGGGAGCTGTTTTTT.